This T cell receptor (beta chain) was captured in a study of blood T cell repertoires in COVID-19 (dated by TCRdb to 2020 to 2021). At the level of the whole study: Samples covering the acute and convalescent phases of COVID-19 were provided by collaborators in the United States, Italy and Spain. Samples were obtained from the ongoing ImmuneRACE study (first 160 participants) and from some 1,200 subjects provided by 6 global collaborators. HLA class I and class II types, where available, came from metadata supplied by the sample provider rather than from assay-based typing. The material from the prospective study consisted of cDNA or gDNA derived from T cells, B-cell-depleted T cells, or PBMCs. The sample metadata nearly always contained a de-identified subject ID, COVID-19 status, age in years and sex. Subjects who had been exposed to COVID-19, were actively infected with it, or had recovered from it provided the deeply sampled blood TCRbeta repertoires that made up the dataset. The repertoires were released in a freely available public database intended as a resource for research on the immune response to SARS-CoV-2. Beyond this particular receptor, the publication reports: The amount of clinical and demographic metadata varied by source and participant and was provided uncurated.

V and J are truncated by 0 bases and 0 bases respectively, leaving an intervening sequence of 12 bases. Including cysteine and phenylalanine, the CDR3 has 16 amino acids. Of all the DNA, just the CDR3 is kept, 48 bases in frame from base 1. Via the germline V gene, CDR1 is SGHTS and CDR2 YDEGEE. Whole blood was collected in K2EDTA tubes by collaborating institutions according to the institutions' own protocols. Collaborator samples were shipped for TCRbeta analysis as frozen whole blood, isolated PBMCs, or DNA extracted from either sample type. The immunoSEQ Assay, a bias-controlled multiplex PCR, was used to amplify TCRbeta CDR3 regions from genomic DNA. Per the authors' processing: The number of nucleated cells in each sample was estimated by amplification of reference gene primers within the assay. To quantify the absolute abundance of each unique TCRbeta CDR3 rearrangement, sequence reads were collapsed and filtered. Productive Simpson clonality was computed per sample as the square root of Simpson's diversity index over productive rearrangements. The source is immuneACCESS, and TCRdb retained only in-frame sequences with V and J called. Part of the clones is not carried over; for the studies checked, unresolved V genes explain less than half of this, and the remainder is unexplained. Clone size and the V and J calls come from that table; the DNA yielded D and trimming. The sample table records 73,000 or so clones; roughly 84% of these occur just once. The ten largest make up roughly 4.5% of the sample.

To note about this clone: The clone's antigen remains unknown. No much larger clone exists at a distance of one base, and base qualities are not known.

This sequence originates from a woman aged 60-75 years with acute or convalescent COVID-19. The chain is assembled from TRBV5-8 and TRBJ1-1, with the D segment identity uncertain. Sequencing was done on a sample of peripheral blood. The DNA is as follows: TGTGCCAGCAGCTTGGGTCAGCGCCTATTGAACACTGAAGCTTTCTTT. The encoded protein is CASSLGQRLLNTEAFF.